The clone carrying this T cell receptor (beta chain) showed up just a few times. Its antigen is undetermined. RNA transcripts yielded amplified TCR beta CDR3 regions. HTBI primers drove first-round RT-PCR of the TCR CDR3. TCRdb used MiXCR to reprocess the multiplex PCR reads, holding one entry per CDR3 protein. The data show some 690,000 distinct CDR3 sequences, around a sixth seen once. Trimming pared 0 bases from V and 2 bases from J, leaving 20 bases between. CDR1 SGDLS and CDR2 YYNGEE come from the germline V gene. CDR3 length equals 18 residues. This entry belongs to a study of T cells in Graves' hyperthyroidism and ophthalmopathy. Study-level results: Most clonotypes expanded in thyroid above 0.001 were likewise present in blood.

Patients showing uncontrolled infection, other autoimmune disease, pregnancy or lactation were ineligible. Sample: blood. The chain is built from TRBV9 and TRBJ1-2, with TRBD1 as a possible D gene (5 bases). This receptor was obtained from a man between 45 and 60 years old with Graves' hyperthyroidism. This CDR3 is CASSVEESGAGRNYGYTF. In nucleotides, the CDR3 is TGTGCCAGCAGCGTAGAAGAATCCGGGGCAGGGAGGAACTATGGCTACACCTTC.